These 11 T cell receptor beta chains were all obtained from the same sample, sequenced in a study of T-cell reconstitution after alpha-beta-depleted transplantation in children. The TCRbeta library was prepared with unique molecular identifiers. Each CDR3 protein gets one entry after TCRdb re-called the PCR reads with MiXCR. The data hold a few hundred thousand distinct CDR3 sequences, with approximately 42% observed a single time. Sequencing was performed on PBMCs, taken before TCRalphabeta/CD19-depleted stem cell transplant. Receptors were obtained from a girl aged 2 to 9 with aplastic anemia, due to receive a stem cell transplant.

The genes are TRBV13 and TRBJ2-1; D might be TRBD2 (6 bases). This CDR3 contains 17 residues. Deletions cut 3 bases from V and 4 bases from J, with 19 bases between. Looked up from germline, CDR1 is PRHDT and CDR2 is FYEKMQ (reference sequence). CDR3 coding DNA: TGTGCCAGCAGCTTCGTATCGGGAGAAGGGGTATACAATGAGCAGTTCTTC. This gives the protein CASSFVSGEGVYNEQFF.

This chain joins TRBV5-1 and TRBJ1-4; D gene uncertain. CDR1 and CDR2 from the germline V gene are SGHRS and YFSETQ. V lost 0 bases to trimming and J lost 6 bases, with 6 bases between them. The CDR3 covers 13 residues. This CDR3 is CASSLDGYEKLFF. Written as DNA, the CDR3 is TGCGCCAGCAGCTTGGACGGCTATGAAAAACTGTTTTTT.

This clonotype was detected ten times or more. The rearrangement links TRBV7-2 to TRBJ1-5; D is possibly TRBD1 (5 bases). V was trimmed by 5 bases and J by 4 bases, leaving 12 bases between them. CDR1 and CDR2 (germline): SGHTA, FQGNSA. The CDR3 extends over 14 amino acids. CDR3 amino acids: CASSNWGRNQPQHF. CDR3 DNA sequence: TGTGCCAGCAGCAATTGGGGGAGGAATCAGCCCCAGCATTTT.

The chain has TRBV20-1 and TRBJ1-3; TRBD1 agrees at 7 bases. The ends lost 4 bases at V and 2 bases at J; junction bases unmatched: 5. The V gene's germline CDR1 is DFQATT and CDR2 SNEGSKA (reference sequence). The CDR3 has 14 amino acids. The CDR3 protein is CSATPDRAGNTIYF. In nucleotides, the CDR3 is TGCAGTGCTACCCCCGACAGGGCTGGAAACACCATATATTTT.

This clonotype occurred many times. The rearrangement uses TRBV20-1 and TRBJ2-3; the D is unclear. CDR1 is DFQATT and CDR2 is SNEGSKA in the germline V gene (reference sequence). The V end was cut by 1 base, the J end by 1 base, with 6 bases between. There are 13 residues in the CDR3. CDR3 loop: CSARVLGTDTQYF. The CDR3 DNA reads as TGCAGTGCTAGAGTTCTAGGCACAGATACGCAGTATTTT.

V gene TRBV19 combines with J gene TRBJ2-5, with 7 bases identical to TRBD1. V was pared by 4 bases and J by 4 bases, with 6 bases of the junction left unmatched. CDR1 LNHDA and CDR2 SQIVND come from the germline V gene (reference sequence). The CDR3 consists of 14 residues. CDR3 region: CASSTTGTAETQYF. The CDR3 coding sequence is TGTGCCAGTAGTACCACCGGGACAGCAGAGACCCAGTACTTC.

The chain has TRBV11-2 and TRBJ2-3; tentatively, D is TRBD1 or TRBD2 (6 bases each). Trimming shortened V by 4 bases and J by 4 bases, and 12 bases separated the two germline ends. CDR3 length equals 14 residues. Germline CDR1 SGHAT, CDR2 FQNNGV. CDR3 coding DNA: TGTGCCAGCAGCTCTACCGGGGGCTCAGATACGCAGTATTTT. Translated: CASSSTGGSDTQYF.

This sequence joins TRBV3-1 and TRBJ2-5; 10 bases match TRBD1. Germline V gives CDR1 LGHDT, CDR2 YNNKEL (reference sequence). The CDR3 is made up of 16 amino acids. V shed 2 bases, J shed 5 bases, and the junction held 8 bases outside the gene matches. The CDR3 nucleotides are TGTGCCAGCAGCCAACCAAGGACAGGGGGAGCGGAGACCCAGTACTTC. As protein: CASSQPRTGGAETQYF.

This clonotype was seen just once. The chain recombines TRBV5-1 with TRBJ2-3; 8 bases map to TRBD1. This CDR3 has 15 residues. Germline lookup yields CDR1 SGHRS and CDR2 YFSETQ. V lost 4 bases, J lost 4 bases, and 8 bases stayed unmatched. The CDR3 DNA is TGCGCCAGCAGCGCAACGACAGGGGCGGCAGATACGCAGTATTTT. Its protein product is CASSATTGAADTQYF.

Ten or more counts support this clonotype. V usage is TRBV25-1 and J usage is TRBJ1-2, with D perhaps matching TRBD1 (5 bases). CDR1 is MGHDK and CDR2 is SYGVNS in the germline V gene. CDR3 size: 12 residues. Trimming left V 9 bases short and J 8 bases short, with 16 bases between. CDR3 in DNA: TGTGCCAGTGAAGGGAGGGGAGGCGGCTACACCTTC. This sequence encodes CASEGRGGGYTF.

This clonotype was observed at least ten times. The chain is built from TRBV10-1 and TRBJ2-7; D is possibly TRBD2 (6 bases). Germline V gene data show CDR1 as WNHNN and CDR2 as SYGVQD (reference sequence). The CDR3 length is 12 residues. V was clipped by 3 bases and J by 4 bases, with 7 bases between them. The DNA for the CDR3 is TGCGCCAGCAGTGAAGGGACTTACGAGCAGTACTTC. This codes for CASSEGTYEQYF.